This T cell receptor (beta chain) was identified during a study of blood T cell repertoires in COVID-19. In the study overall: Acute and convalescent COVID-19 samples came from the United States, Italy and Spain. T cells, B-cell-depleted T cells, or PBMCs provided the cDNA or gDNA that served as material.

J gave up 4 bases and V 5 bases, and 9 bases lay outside the gene matches. This CDR3 comprises 15 residues. The germline CDR1 and CDR2 sequences are SGHKS and YYEKEE (reference sequence). In the authors' methods: It was from reference gene primer amplification that nucleated cell counts were estimated. TCRdb keeps only in-frame clones here, not all; method: immunoSEQ multiplex PCR. Clonal size and the V and J genes are those of that table, whereas D and trimming came from the DNA. This sample has approximately 150,000 clones, with 75% to 90% found just once. The chain employs TRBV5-5 and TRBJ2-7; TRBD2 matches 10 bases. The origin of this receptor is a man between 60 and 75 years old with active or convalescent COVID-19. Sequenced sample: peripheral blood. The CDR3: CASRSVPSGSYEQYF. CDR3 sequence (DNA): TGTGCCAGCAGAAGCGTCCCTAGCGGGAGTTACGAGCAGTACTTC.